This T cell receptor beta chain was observed in a study of regulatory T cells in long-lasting Graves disease. Whole-study findings and limits: The TCR repertoire of persistent Graves' patients was less diverse than that of newly diagnosed ones.

Trimming removed 5 bases at V and 3 bases at J, with 10 bases between. CDR1 SNHLY and CDR2 FYNNEI come from the germline V gene. The CDR3 runs to 14 residues. Documented time point: newly diagnosed GD, antithyroid drugs for less than 3 months. Generation of the TCR library employed RNA extracted from PBMCs. Graves' disease diagnosis used American Thyroid Association guidelines. Building of the TCR beta libraries involved iRepertoire HTBI primers and Arm-PCR of CDR3 regions. TCRdb recomputed calls from the multiplex PCR reads with MiXCR, one row per CDR3 protein. The sample carries over 500,000 distinct CDR3 sequences, roughly 15% recorded once. With respect to this clonotype: Its antigen remains unidentified.

The same sample was also used in a study of T cells in Graves' hyperthyroidism and ophthalmopathy. That investigation notes: Clonotypes that were expanded in thyroid above 0.001 mostly appeared in blood too. Researchers report that a 13 V-J model separated ophthalmopathy from stable hyperthyroidism.

This chain joins TRBV2 and TRBJ2-2; no reliable D call. The TCR originated in a man between 18 and 35 years old with Graves disease. Sequencing used peripheral blood mononuclear cells (PBMCs), obtained at new diagnosis, from a patient treated with antithyroid drugs. CDR3: CASSKVGYTGELFF. CDR3 DNA sequence: TGTGCCAGCAGTAAGGTGGGATACACCGGGGAGCTGTTTTTT.